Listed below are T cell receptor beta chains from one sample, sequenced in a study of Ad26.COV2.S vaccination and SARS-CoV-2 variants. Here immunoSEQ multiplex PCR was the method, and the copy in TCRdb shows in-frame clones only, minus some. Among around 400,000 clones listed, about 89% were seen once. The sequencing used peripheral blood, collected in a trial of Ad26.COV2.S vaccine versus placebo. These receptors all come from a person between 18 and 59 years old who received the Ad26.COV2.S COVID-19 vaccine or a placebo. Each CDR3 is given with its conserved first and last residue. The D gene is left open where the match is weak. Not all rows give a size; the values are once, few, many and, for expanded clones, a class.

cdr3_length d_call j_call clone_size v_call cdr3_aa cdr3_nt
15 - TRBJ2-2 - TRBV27 CASTLNGGNTGELFF TGTGCCAGCACCCTCAACGGTGGAAACACCGGGGAGCTGTTTTTT
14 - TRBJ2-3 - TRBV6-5 CASSYVGDTDTQYF TGTGCCAGCAGTTACGTAGGGGACACAGATACGCAGTATTTT
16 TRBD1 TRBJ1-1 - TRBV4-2 CASSQVGTGTNTEAFF TGTGCCAGCAGCCAAGTAGGGACAGGGACGAACACTGAAGCTTTCTTT
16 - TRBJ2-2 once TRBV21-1 CASKQGPLLQTGELFF TGTGCCAGCAAACAGGGACCCCTTTTGCAAACCGGGGAGCTGTTTTTT
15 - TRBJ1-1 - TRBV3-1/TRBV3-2 CASSHFPVSNTEAFF TGTGCCAGCAGCCATTTCCCCGTATCGAACACTGAAGCTTTCTTT
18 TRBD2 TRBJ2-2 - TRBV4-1 CASSPGLAGVSATGELFF TGCGCCAGCAGCCCAGGACTAGCGGGAGTATCAGCCACCGGGGAGCTGTTTTTT
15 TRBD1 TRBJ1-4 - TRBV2 CASSGGDRVNEKLFF TGTGCCAGCAGTGGAGGGGACAGGGTTAATGAAAAACTGTTTTTT
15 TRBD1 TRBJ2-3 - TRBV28 CASSPRGQGTDTQYF TGTGCCAGCAGTCCCCGGGGACAGGGAACAGATACGCAGTATTTT
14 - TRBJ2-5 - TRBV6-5 CASGGGGRWETQYF TGTGCCAGCGGCGGAGGGGGTAGATGGGAGACCCAGTACTTC
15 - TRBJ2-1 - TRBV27 CASSLSGARPNEQFF TGTGCCAGCAGTTTATCAGGGGCCCGTCCCAATGAGCAGTTCTTC
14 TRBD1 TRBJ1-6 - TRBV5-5 CASRAGTGGSPLHF TGTGCCAGCAGGGCCGGGACAGGGGGTTCACCCCTCCACTTT
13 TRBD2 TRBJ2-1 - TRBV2 CASSVGAGGEQFF TGTGCCAGCAGTGTGGGAGCGGGGGGAGAGCAGTTCTTC
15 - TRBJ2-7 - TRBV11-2 CASSLDRPSLYEQYF TGTGCCAGCAGCTTAGACCGTCCCTCCCTCTACGAGCAGTACTTC
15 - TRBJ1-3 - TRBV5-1 CASSLDDSRGSTIYF TGCGCCAGCAGCTTGGATGATTCCAGGGGCAGCACCATATATTTT
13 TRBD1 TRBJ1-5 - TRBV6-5 CASRTGLHQPQHF TGTGCCAGCAGGACAGGGTTGCATCAGCCCCAGCATTTT
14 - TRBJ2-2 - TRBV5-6 CASTPGGNTGELFF TGTGCCAGCACCCCCGGGGGCAACACCGGGGAGCTGTTTTTT
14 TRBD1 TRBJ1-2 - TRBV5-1 CASSFDRALYGYTF TGCGCCAGCAGCTTTGACAGGGCACTCTACGGCTACACCTTC
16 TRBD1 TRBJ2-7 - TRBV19 CASSVPGTGSSYEQYF TGTGCCAGTAGTGTCCCGGGGACAGGGAGCTCCTACGAGCAGTACTTC
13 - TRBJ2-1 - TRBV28 CASSLGPYNEQFF TGTGCCAGCAGTTTAGGCCCCTACAATGAGCAGTTCTTC
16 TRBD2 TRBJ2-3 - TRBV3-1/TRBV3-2 CASSSRLAGGSDTQYF TGTGCCAGCAGCTCCCGACTAGCGGGAGGGTCAGATACGCAGTATTTT
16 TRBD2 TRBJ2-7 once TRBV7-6 CASSLGGLAGPYEQYF TGTGCCAGCAGCTTAGGTGGACTAGCGGGACCCTACGAGCAGTACTTC
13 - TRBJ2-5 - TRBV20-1 CSASLGGQETQYF TGCAGTGCTAGTCTCGGTGGGCAAGAGACCCAGTACTTC
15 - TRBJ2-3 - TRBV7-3 CASSPSGEKGNTQYF TGTGCCAGCAGCCCCTCAGGGGAAAAGGGAAATACGCAGTATTTT
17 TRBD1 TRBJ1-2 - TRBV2 CASSERDRASINYGYTF TGTGCCAGCAGTGAACGGGACAGGGCTTCGATTAACTATGGCTACACCTTC
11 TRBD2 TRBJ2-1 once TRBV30 CAWSSGRAQFF TGTGCCTGGAGTAGCGGGAGGGCGCAGTTCTTC
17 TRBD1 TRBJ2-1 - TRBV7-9 CASSLWGGTGSLMGQFF TGTGCCAGCAGCCTTTGGGGGGGGACAGGGTCCCTGATGGGGCAGTTCTTC
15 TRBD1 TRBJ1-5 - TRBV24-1 CATSDPRTGEQPQHF TGTGCCACCAGTGATCCTCGGACAGGGGAACAGCCCCAGCATTTT